This record looks at one T cell receptor beta chain sequence and its context. Its cognate antigen has yet to be identified. Base-call qualities are not available, and no considerably larger clone is one nucleotide away. RNA was extracted with the RNeasy kit and 0.5 to 1 ug was reverse transcribed using random hexamers. The immunoSEQ multiplex PCR assay, covering 54 Vbeta and 13 Jbeta segments, was used to amplify TCR beta CDR3 regions. To correct PCR amplification bias, a synthetic template baseline was used for both primer optimization and computational correction. The paper's data handling went like this. Reads were annotated to V, D and J genes according to IMGT and were analyzed with immunoSEQ Analyzer, with only productive sequences retained. To calculate clonality, Shannon entropy was normalized by log2 of the number of productive unique sequences and then subtracted from one. For each patient and control, public and private clones were evaluated among the 100 most prevalent clones. A clone was defined as Susac-specific if it was absent from the healthy and MS cohorts, from some 1,100 published viral clones and from other ImmuneACCESS disease sequences. TCRdb handled the public reads itself, with Q25 trimming in fastp and clone calling in MiXCR, and kept productive beta chains. One record per CDR3 amino acid sequence lists the most common genes and DNA. The V and J calls reflect TCRdb's pipeline rather than the authors' work. Present in this sample are tens of thousands of distinct CDR3 sequences, under 95% of which were seen just once. The ten largest clones represent 0.5% to 0.55% of the sample.

The CDR3 has 15 amino acids, counting the end cysteine and phenylalanine. The read is trimmed to its CDR3 DNA, 45 bases read in frame from base 1. At the junction V is shortened by 0 bases and J by 6 bases; bases outside the gene matches: 2. CDR1 LGHDT and CDR2 YNNKEL were looked up in the germline V gene (reference sequence). These data are taken from a study of CD8 T cells in Susac syndrome (dated by TCRdb to about 2019). The study in broad terms: The study used repertoire sequencing to test whether antigen drove CD8+ T cell activation and differentiation in Susac syndrome. Clonality of the CD8+ T cell repertoire was compared between more than 10 healthy donors, about 14 Susac syndrome patients and around 16 multiple sclerosis patients. General study outcomes and caveats: The number of individuals in the TCR sequencing and HLA analysis was recognized as being relatively small.

High-throughput TCR beta sequencing profiled peripheral blood CD8+ and CD4+ T cells from healthy donors, Susac syndrome patients and multiple sclerosis patients. Healthy donors were included as age- and sex-matched controls. Bulk CD8+ and CD4+ T cells were purified by magnetic negative isolation, while CD8+ TEMRA cells were enriched using FACS. Blood was collected in EDTA tubes and processed within 24 hours, with PBMCs isolated through density gradient centrifugation. PBMCs intended for TCR sequencing were cryopreserved in liquid nitrogen and thawed later in a water bath at 37 degrees C. The sorted or isolated CD4+, CD8+ and CD8+ TEMRA cells had a purity of 90% or higher.

The chain is made from TRBV3-1 and TRBJ1-1; 12 of the junction bases match TRBD1. The specimen was CD8+ T cells from PBMCs. The TCR sequence derives from a human donor in good health. The DNA is as follows: TGTGCCAGCAGCCAAGAGGGACAGGGGGCTGCTGAAGCTTTCTTT. This sequence encodes CASSQEGQGAAEAFF.